This entry lists 17 T cell receptor beta chains sequenced from one sample in a study of metastatic and nonmetastatic thyroid tumors. Using MiXCR, TCRdb re-called clones from the PCR reads. The sample shows roughly 20,000 clones, around 33% of them seen only once. Thyroid surgery took place with no prior treatment in any patient. The sample taken for sequencing was tumor tissue. These receptors were taken from a female donor with papillary thyroid cancer or a benign thyroid nodule (not recorded which). Some clones in this sample may be carry-over from other donors' samples.

The genes are TRBV30 and TRBJ1-5; tentatively, D is TRBD1 (5 bases). CDR1 is GTSNPN, CDR2 SVGIG, per germline (reference sequence). The V and J ends lost 1 base and 7 bases respectively, with 11 bases between them. The CDR3 sequence is 13 residues long. This chain's CDR3 is CAWSEGTRQPQHF. The DNA for the CDR3 is TGTGCCTGGAGTGAGGGGACGCGGCAGCCCCAGCATTTT.

CDR3 loop: CASTGGREQYF. DNA for the CDR3: TGTGCCAGCACTGGGGGGAGAGAGCAGTACTTC. The chain combines TRBV6-1 with TRBJ2-7, with D tentatively TRBD2 (6 bases). The V gene's germline CDR1 is MNHNS and CDR2 SASEGT. Trimming left V 7 bases short and J 7 bases short, with 11 bases between. CDR3 length: 11 residues.

This clone was recorded a few times. CDR3 nucleotides: TGTGCCAGCAGTTCGTACTCCGGGACAGGGTTTCTCTACGAGCAGTACTTC. Its translation: CASSSYSGTGFLYEQYF. The chain couples TRBV28 to TRBJ2-7, with 9 bases aligning to TRBD1. The germline gives CDR1 MDHEN, CDR2 SYDVKM. The J segment lost 3 bases and the V segment lost 4 bases, leaving 13 bases of the junction unmatched. The CDR3 is 17 residues long.

The J gene is TRBJ2-7, the V gene TRBV5-1; 8 positions match TRBD2. Germline values: CDR1 SGHRS, CDR2 YFSETQ. The V and J ends lost 0 bases and 4 bases, in that order; junction bases with no gene match: 6. This CDR3 has 15 residues. CDR3 sequence: CASSLGAGDRYEQYF. CDR3 sequence (DNA): TGCGCCAGCAGCTTGGGAGCGGGAGATAGGTACGAGCAGTACTTC.

V gene TRBV12-3 or TRBV12-4 combines with J gene TRBJ2-1; a weak D match, TRBD2 (5 bases). This CDR3 has 12 amino acids. V was trimmed by 1 base and J by 9 bases, leaving 7 bases between them. The CDR3 DNA sequence: TGTGCCAGCAGTTTAGGAGGGTTTGAGCAGTTCTTC. Its translation is CASSLGGFEQFF.

The table lists this clone with a few counts. V gene TRBV6-1 combines with J gene TRBJ2-6; a weak D match, TRBD1 (6 bases). V lost 2 bases, J lost 1 base, and 15 bases lay in between. The CDR3 has 18 amino acids. Per the germline V gene, CDR1 is MNHNS and CDR2 is SASEGT. Here the CDR3 reads CASSESQGLRSGANVLTF. The CDR3 DNA follows: TGTGCCAGCAGTGAATCTCAGGGGTTGCGATCTGGGGCCAACGTCCTGACTTTC.

This clone was detected only a few times. The chain joins TRBV19 to TRBJ2-2; the D is unclear. Germline CDR1 LNHDA, CDR2 SQIVND (reference sequence). The CDR3 is 12 residues long. Trimming took 5 bases from V and 5 from J, leaving 6 bases between them. The CDR3 DNA reads TGTGCCAGTAGTGTAACTACCGGGGAGCTGTTTTTT. Encoded protein: CASSVTTGELFF. The variable domain in full, with the rest retrieved from reference TRBV19 and TRBJ2-2, is DGGITQSPKYLFRKEGQNVTLSCEQNLNHDAMYWYRQDPGQGLRLIYYSQIVNDFQKGDIAEGYSVSREKKESFPLTVTSAQKNPTAFYLCASSVTTGELFFGEGSRLTVL.

This clone was counted between two and nine times. The DNA for the CDR3 is TGTGCCAGCAGTGCAGCGGCCCTCTACGAGCAGTACTTC. Its protein product is CASSAAALYEQYF. This chain connects TRBV6-1 to TRBJ2-7; a possible D gene is TRBD2 (5 bases). This CDR3 is 13 amino acids long. Germline loops: CDR1 MNHNS, CDR2 SASEGT. Trimming took 4 bases from V and 3 from J, leaving 10 bases between them.

Here the CDR3 DNA reads TGTGCCAGCAGCCAAGATCGGCGGACCGGCCACTACGAGCAGTACTTC. It encodes CASSQDRRTGHYEQYF. The J gene is TRBJ2-7, the V gene TRBV14; the D is unclear. Germline V gene data show CDR1 as SGHDN and CDR2 as FVKESK. V was shortened by 0 bases and J by 3 bases, with 15 bases between the two germline ends. This CDR3 spans 16 amino acids.

This clone was observed a few times. A much larger clonotype is one base distant, so this may be a read error. V is TRBV10-2 and J is TRBJ1-6; possible D gene TRBD1, 6 bases. Germline CDR1 and CDR2: WSHSY and SAAADI. CDR3 length equals 15 residues. Trimming removed 2 bases from V and 10 bases from J, with 15 bases in between. CDR3 residues: CASSEGTWDRSPLHF. In nucleotides, the CDR3 is TGCGCCAGCAGTGAGGGGACATGGGATAGGTCACCCCTCCACTTT.

The gene calls are TRBV6-1 and TRBJ2-1; D gene unclear. Trimming removed 6 bases at V and 4 bases at J, with 10 bases between. Germline V gene sequence: CDR1 MNHNS, CDR2 SASEGT. The CDR3 totals 13 residues. The CDR3 DNA sequence: TGTGCCAGCAGCCGAGCCTTTTACAATGAGCAGTTCTTC. It translates to CASSRAFYNEQFF.

The rearrangement uses TRBV30 and TRBJ1-2; tentative D call: TRBD1 (6 bases). Germline V CDR1 and CDR2: GTSNPN, SVGIG (reference sequence). The CDR3 is made up of 12 amino acids. The V end lost 2 bases, the J end lost 5 bases, and 9 bases lay between the germline ends. CDR3 sequence reads: CAWSSQGYGYTF. The CDR3 nucleotides are TGTGCCTGGAGTTCACAGGGTTATGGCTACACCTTC.

The V call is TRBV20-1, the J call TRBJ2-1, with 8 bases lining up with TRBD2. CDR1 is DFQATT, CDR2 SNEGSKA, per germline (reference sequence). The CDR3 is 15 amino acids. J lost 4 bases, V lost 3 bases, and 8 bases had no gene match. CDR3 sequence (DNA): TGCAGTGCTAGGGACGGGACTAGTATTTACAATGAGCAGTTCTTC. Translation gives CSARDGTSIYNEQFF.

V is TRBV24-1 and J is TRBJ2-1; D remains ambiguous. CDR1 is KGHDR, CDR2 SFDVKD, per germline. V shed 4 bases and J shed 9 bases, with 9 bases lying between them. CDR3 length equals 12 residues. The CDR3 here is CATSEPRGEQFF. The CDR3 DNA reads TGTGCCACCAGTGAACCACGTGGTGAGCAGTTCTTC.

This chain connects TRBV7-8 to TRBJ2-1; D might be TRBD1 (5 bases). Germline V gene sequence: CDR1 SGHVS, CDR2 FQNEAQ. The CDR3 is made up of 13 amino acids. The V end lost 0 bases, the J end lost 12 bases, and 12 bases lay between the germline ends. The CDR3, as DNA: TGTGCCAGCAGCTTAGCTCTAGTAACAGGGCAGTTCTTC. This codes for CASSLALVTGQFF.

V usage is TRBV28 and J usage is TRBJ1-5, with TRBD1 as a possible D gene (5 bases). Germline CDR1 MDHEN, CDR2 SYDVKM. Deletions cut 3 bases from V and 4 bases from J, with 13 bases between. The CDR3 sequence is 15 residues long. CDR3 bases: TGTGCCAGCAGTTTCGAGTGGGGGACGAATCAGCCCCAGCATTTT. Translation gives CASSFEWGTNQPQHF.

The genes are TRBV10-3 and TRBJ2-1, with a possible D match to TRBD2 (5 bases). CDR1 and CDR2 from the germline V gene are ENHRY and SYGVKD. The CDR3 totals 16 residues. Trimming pared 10 bases from V and 0 bases from J, leaving 19 bases between. The CDR3: CATQVGEPPSYNEQFF. The CDR3 DNA follows: TGTGCCACCCAGGTGGGAGAGCCCCCCTCCTACAATGAGCAGTTCTTC.